This TCR beta chain was obtained from a study of T cell clusters in autoimmune cytopenias. Study-wide findings and caveats: The T cell clusters were defined only in silico, without experimental functional validation. Primary autoimmune cytopenia patients appeared to lack physiological T cell clusters present in healthy donors. TRB repertoire shifts in secondary cytopenia and chronic lymphocytic leukemia mostly reflected lymphoma, not autoimmunity.

TRB rearrangements were amplified by touch-down multiplex PCR with mixed TRB-A/B primers. TCRdb reanalyzed the multiplex PCR reads, giving one entry per CDR3 protein sequence and no DNA. The repertoire table contains 6,000 to 9,000 distinct CDR3 sequences. Some 39,000 genome equivalents of blood DNA were amplified for TRB. A note on this clonotype: Its target is unknown.

The length of the CDR3 is 15 residues. Germline assignment: CDR1 MNHNS and CDR2 SASEGT. In addition, the sample was reused for a study of T cell repertoires in aging, cancer and after chemotherapy.

This clonotype originated in a human donor in good health. The rearrangement links TRBV6-1 to TRBJ1-4; the TCRdb D gene call, TRBD1, has no DNA to confirm it. The sequencing sample was made of peripheral blood. CDR3 protein: CASSDDRQGSEKLFF.